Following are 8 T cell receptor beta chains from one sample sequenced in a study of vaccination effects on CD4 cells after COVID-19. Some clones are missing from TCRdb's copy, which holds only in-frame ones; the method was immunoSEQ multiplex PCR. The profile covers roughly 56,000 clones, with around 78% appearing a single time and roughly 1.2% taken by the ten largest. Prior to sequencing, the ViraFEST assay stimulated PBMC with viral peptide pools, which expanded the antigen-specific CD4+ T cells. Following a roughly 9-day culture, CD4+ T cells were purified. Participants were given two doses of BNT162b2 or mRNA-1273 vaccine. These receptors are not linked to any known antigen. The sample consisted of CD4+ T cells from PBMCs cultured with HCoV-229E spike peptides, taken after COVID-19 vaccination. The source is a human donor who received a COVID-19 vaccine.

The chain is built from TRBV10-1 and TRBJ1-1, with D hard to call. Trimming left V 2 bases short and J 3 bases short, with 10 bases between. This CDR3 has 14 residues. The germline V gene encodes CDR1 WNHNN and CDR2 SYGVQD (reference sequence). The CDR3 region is CASSEKPWDTEAFF. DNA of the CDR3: TGCGCCAGCAGTGAGAAGCCCTGGGACACTGAAGCTTTCTTT.

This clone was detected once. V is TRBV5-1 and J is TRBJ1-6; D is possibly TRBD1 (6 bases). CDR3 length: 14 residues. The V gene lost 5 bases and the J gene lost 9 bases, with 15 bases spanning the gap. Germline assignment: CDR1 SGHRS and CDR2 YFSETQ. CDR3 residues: CASSSGGGGSPLHF. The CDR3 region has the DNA TGCGCCAGCAGTTCCGGGGGAGGGGGTTCACCCCTCCACTTT. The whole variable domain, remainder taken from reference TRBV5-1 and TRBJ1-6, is KAGVTQTPRYLIKTRGQQVTLSCSPISGHRSVSWYQQTPGQGLQFLFEYFSETQRNKGNFPGRFSGRQFSNSRSEMNVSTLELGDSALYLCASSSGGGGSPLHFGNGTRLTVT.

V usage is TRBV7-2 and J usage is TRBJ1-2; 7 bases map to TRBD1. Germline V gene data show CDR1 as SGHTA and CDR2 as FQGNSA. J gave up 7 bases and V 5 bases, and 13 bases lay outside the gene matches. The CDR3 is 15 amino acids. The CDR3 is CASSGWDSLNGGYTF. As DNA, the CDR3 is TGTGCCAGCAGCGGATGGGACAGCCTCAATGGTGGCTACACCTTC.

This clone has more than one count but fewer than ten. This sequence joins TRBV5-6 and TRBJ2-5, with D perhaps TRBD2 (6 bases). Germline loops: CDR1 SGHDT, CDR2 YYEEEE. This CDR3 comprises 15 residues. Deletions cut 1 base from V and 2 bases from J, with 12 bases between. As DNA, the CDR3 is TGTGCCAGCAGCTTGACCGGGGGTCCTCAAGAGACCCAGTACTTC. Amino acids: CASSLTGGPQETQYF.

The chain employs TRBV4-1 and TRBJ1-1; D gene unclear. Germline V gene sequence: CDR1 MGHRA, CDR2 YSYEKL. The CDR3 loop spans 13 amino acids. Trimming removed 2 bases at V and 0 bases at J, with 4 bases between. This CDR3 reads CASSQYLNTEAFF. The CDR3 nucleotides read TGCGCCAGCAGCCAATATCTGAACACTGAAGCTTTCTTT.

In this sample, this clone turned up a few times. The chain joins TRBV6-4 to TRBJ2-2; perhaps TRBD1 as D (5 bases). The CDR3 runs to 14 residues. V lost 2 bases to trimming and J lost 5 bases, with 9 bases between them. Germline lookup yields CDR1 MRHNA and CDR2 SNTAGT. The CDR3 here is CASSDRGWTGELFF. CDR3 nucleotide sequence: TGTGCCAGCAGTGACAGGGGTTGGACCGGGGAGCTGTTTTTT.

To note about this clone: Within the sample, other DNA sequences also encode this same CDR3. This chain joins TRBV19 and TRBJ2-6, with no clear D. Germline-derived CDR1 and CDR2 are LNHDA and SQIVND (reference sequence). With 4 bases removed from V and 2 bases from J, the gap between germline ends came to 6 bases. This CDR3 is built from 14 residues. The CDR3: CASSTGPGANVLTF. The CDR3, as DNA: TGTGCCAGTAGTACAGGACCTGGGGCCAACGTCCTGACTTTC.

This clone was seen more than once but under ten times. Here the CDR3 DNA reads TGTGCCAGCAGCTTTTCCTCTAACTATGGCTACACCTTC. It encodes CASSFSSNYGYTF. The V and J genes are TRBV7-8 and TRBJ1-2; D unresolved. Germline V gives CDR1 SGHVS, CDR2 FQNEAQ. This CDR3 spans 13 amino acids. V was pared by 3 bases and J by 0 bases, with 5 bases between.